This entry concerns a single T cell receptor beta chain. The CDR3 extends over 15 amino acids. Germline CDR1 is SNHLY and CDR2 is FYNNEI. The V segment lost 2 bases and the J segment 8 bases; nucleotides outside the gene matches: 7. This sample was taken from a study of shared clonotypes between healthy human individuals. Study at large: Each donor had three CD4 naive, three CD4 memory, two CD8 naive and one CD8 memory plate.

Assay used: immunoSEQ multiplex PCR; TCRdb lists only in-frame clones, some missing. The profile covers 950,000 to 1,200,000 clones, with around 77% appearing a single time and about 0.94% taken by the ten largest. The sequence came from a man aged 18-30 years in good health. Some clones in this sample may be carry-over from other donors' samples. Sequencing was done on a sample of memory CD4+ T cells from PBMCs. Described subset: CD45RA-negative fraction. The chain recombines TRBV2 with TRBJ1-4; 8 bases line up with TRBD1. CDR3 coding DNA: TGTGCCAGCAGTGAAATTTGGACAGGGTGGGAAAAACTGTTTTTT. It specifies CASSEIWTGWEKLFF.